Below are 3 T cell receptor beta chains sequenced from a single sample in a study of T cell responses to AZD1222 COVID-19 vaccine (dated by TCRdb to 2020 to 2023). This sample's time point label indicates: baseline before first vaccination. Receptor amplification or capture employed the immunoSEQ multiplex PCR assay. TCRdb stores this immuneACCESS table with in-frame sequences only. Part of the clones is absent; in the studies checked, under half of the shortfall reflects unresolved V genes, and no reason is known for the rest. The table for this sample lists 120,000 or so clones; more than 80% of them were counted only once. The leading ten clones occupy about 3% of the sample. The sample in question was peripheral blood, obtained on day 0 of AZD1222 vaccination. Receptors originate from an adult in good health.

The V and J genes are TRBV7-9 and TRBJ2-1, with D uncertain. Germline loops: CDR1 SEHNR, CDR2 FQNEAQ (reference sequence). There are 13 residues in the CDR3. V gave up 5 bases and J gave up 6 bases, with 11 bases separating them. The CDR3 loop reads CASSPTPLNEQFF. CDR3 nucleotides: TGTGCCAGCAGCCCAACCCCACTCAATGAGCAGTTCTTC.

The rearrangement links TRBV19 to TRBJ2-1; 16 bases are shared with TRBD2. This CDR3 is 19 amino acids long. V trimming: 10 bases; J trimming: 4 bases; junction bases outside the gene matches: 16. Germline V CDR1 and CDR2: LNHDA, SQIVND (reference sequence). The CDR3 is CATATGLAGGGGGYNEQFF. The CDR3 DNA is TGTGCCACCGCGACGGGACTAGCGGGGGGGGGAGGAGGATACAATGAGCAGTTCTTC. Based on the CDR3 plus reference TRBV19 and TRBJ2-1, the full variable domain is DGGITQSPKYLFRKEGQNVTLSCEQNLNHDAMYWYRQDPGQGLRLIYYSQIVNDFQKGDIAEGYSVSREKKESFPLTVTSAQKNPTAFYLCATATGLAGGGGGYNEQFFGPGTRLTVL.

This rearrangement joins TRBV27 to TRBJ1-1; TRBD1 is a possible D gene (5 bases). The CDR3 runs to 13 residues. V lost 8 bases and J 6 bases, leaving 16 bases between the germline ends. Germline CDR1 reads MNHEY; CDR2 reads SMNVEV (reference sequence). The CDR3 DNA sequence: TGTGCCAGCGCCCTAATCAGGGCTTCTGAAGCTTTCTTT. Its protein is CASALIRASEAFF.